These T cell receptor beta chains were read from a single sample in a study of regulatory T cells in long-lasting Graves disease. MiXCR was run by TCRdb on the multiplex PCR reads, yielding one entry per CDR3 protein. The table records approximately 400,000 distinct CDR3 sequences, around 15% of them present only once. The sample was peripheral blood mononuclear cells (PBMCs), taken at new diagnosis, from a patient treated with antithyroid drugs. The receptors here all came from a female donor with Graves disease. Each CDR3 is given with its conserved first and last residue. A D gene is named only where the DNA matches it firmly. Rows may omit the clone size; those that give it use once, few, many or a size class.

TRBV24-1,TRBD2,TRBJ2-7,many,CATSDPGLAGDEQYF,TGTGCCACCAGTGACCCGGGACTAGCGGGAGACGAGCAGTACTTC
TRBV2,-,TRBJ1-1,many,CASSEEWLNTEAFF,TGTGCCAGCAGTGAAGAATGGCTTAACACTGAAGCTTTCTTT
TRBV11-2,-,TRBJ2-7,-,CASNLQPGPYYEQYF,TGTGCCAGCAACCTACAACCGGGACCTTACTACGAGCAGTACTTC
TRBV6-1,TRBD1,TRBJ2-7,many,CASSRQGYDEQYF,TGTGCCAGCAGTAGACAGGGATACGACGAGCAGTACTTC
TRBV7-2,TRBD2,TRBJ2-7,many,CASSRPGLEAEQYF,TGTGCCAGCAGCCGACCGGGACTAGAGGCCGAGCAGTACTTC
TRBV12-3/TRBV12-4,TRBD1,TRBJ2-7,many,CASSGDRGRDYEQYF,TGTGCCAGCAGTGGGGACAGGGGACGAGACTACGAGCAGTACTTC
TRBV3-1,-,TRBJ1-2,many,CASSQVSGYTF,TGTGCCAGCAGCCAAGTATCTGGCTACACCTTC
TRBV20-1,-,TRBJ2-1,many,CSARDHSGPGWTDNEQFF,TGCAGTGCTAGAGATCATTCAGGCCCCGGTTGGACCGACAATGAGCAGTTCTTC
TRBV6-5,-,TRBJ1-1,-,CASSYVASNTEAFF,TGTGCCAGCAGTTACGTGGCCTCCAACACTGAAGCTTTCTTT
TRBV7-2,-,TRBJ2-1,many,CASSLGPLDYNEQFF,TGTGCCAGCAGCTTAGGGCCTTTAGACTACAATGAGCAGTTCTTC
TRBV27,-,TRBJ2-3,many,CASSSPTRTTDTQYF,TGTGCCAGCAGTTCCCCAACGAGGACCACAGATACGCAGTATTTT
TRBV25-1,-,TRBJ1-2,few,CASSEDTGSYGYTF,TGTGCCAGCAGTGAAGACACTGGGAGCTATGGCTACACCTTC